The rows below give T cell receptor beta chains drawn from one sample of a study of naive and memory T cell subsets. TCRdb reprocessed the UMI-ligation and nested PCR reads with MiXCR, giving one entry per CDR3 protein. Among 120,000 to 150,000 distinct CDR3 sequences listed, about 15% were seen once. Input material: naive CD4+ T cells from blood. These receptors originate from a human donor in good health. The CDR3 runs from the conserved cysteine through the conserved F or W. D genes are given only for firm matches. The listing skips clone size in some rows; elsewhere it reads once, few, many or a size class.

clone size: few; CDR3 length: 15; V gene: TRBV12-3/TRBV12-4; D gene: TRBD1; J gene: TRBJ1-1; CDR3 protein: CASSFFGTVNTEAFF; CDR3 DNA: TGTGCCAGCAGTTTTTTTGGGACAGTCAACACTGAAGCTTTCTTT
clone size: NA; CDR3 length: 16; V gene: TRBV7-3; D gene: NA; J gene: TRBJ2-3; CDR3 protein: CASSLWPQRGTDTQYF; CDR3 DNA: TGTGCCAGCAGCTTATGGCCCCAGCGGGGCACAGATACGCAGTATTTT
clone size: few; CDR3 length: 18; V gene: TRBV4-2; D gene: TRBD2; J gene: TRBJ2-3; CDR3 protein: CASSQGSMLAGVGDTQYF; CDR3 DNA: TGTGCCAGCAGCCAAGGTTCGATGCTAGCGGGAGTGGGGGATACGCAGTATTTT
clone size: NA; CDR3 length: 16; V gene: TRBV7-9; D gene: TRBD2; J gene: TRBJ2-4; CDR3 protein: CASSLGLAGGINIQYF; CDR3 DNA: TGTGCCAGCAGCTTAGGACTAGCGGGAGGGATAAACATTCAGTACTTC
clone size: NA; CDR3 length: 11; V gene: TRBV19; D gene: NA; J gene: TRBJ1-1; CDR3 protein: CASSGRTEAFF; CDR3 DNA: TGTGCCAGTAGCGGTCGGACTGAAGCTTTCTTT
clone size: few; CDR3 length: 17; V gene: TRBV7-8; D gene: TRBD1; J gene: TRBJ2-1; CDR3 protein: CASSPGPRDRGYNEQFF; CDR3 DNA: TGTGCCAGCAGCCCAGGACCCCGGGACAGGGGATACAATGAGCAGTTCTTC
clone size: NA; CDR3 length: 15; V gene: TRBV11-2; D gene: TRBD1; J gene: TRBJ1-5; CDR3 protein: CASSMDRGGNQPQNF; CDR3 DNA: TGTGCCAGCAGCATGGACAGGGGGGGCAATCAGCCCCAGAATTTT
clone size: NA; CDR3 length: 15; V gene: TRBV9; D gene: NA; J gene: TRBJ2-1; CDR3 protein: CASSVVPTLGLVQFF; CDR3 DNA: TGTGCCAGCAGCGTAGTTCCGACTTTAGGGTTGGTCCAGTTCTTC
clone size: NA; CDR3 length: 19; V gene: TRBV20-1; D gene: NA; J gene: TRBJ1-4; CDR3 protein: CSARDLRKGYNVYHEKLFF; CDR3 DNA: TGCAGTGCTAGAGATCTCAGGAAAGGGTATAACGTTTATCATGAAAAACTGTTTTTT
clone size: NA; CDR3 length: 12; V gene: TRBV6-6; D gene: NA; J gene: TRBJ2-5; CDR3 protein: CASRDSQETQYF; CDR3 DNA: TGTGCCAGCAGGGACTCACAAGAGACCCAGTACTTC
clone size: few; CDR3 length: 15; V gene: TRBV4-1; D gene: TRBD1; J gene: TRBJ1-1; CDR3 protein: CASSAWGQGNTEAFF; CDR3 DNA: TGCGCCAGCAGCGCCTGGGGACAGGGGAACACTGAAGCTTTCTTT
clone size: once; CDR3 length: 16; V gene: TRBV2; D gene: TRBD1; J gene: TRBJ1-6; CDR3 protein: CASRADRAIVNSPLHF; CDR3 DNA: TGTGCCAGCAGAGCGGACAGGGCTATCGTTAATTCACCCCTCCACTTT
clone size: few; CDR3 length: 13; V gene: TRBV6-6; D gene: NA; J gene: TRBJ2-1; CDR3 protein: CASSGTNYNEQFF; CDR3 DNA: TGTGCCAGCAGTGGGACAAATTACAATGAGCAGTTCTTC
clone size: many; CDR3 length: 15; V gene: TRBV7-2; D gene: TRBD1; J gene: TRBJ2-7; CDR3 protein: CASSLRGQDLNEQYF; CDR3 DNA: TGTGCCAGCAGCTTAAGGGGACAGGACTTAAACGAGCAGTACTTC
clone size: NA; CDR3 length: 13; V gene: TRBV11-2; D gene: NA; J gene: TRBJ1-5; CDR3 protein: CASSLDGSQPQHF; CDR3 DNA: TGTGCCAGCAGCTTAGATGGTAGTCAGCCCCAGCATTTT
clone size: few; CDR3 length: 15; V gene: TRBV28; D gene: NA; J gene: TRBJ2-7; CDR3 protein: CASTPPLTGHYEQYF; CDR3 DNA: TGTGCCAGCACCCCCCCGCTCACCGGTCACTACGAGCAGTACTTC
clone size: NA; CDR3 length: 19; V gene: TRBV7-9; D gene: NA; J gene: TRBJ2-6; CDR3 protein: CASSPKNRDLSSGANVLTF; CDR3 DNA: TGTGCCAGCAGCCCAAAGAACAGGGACTTGAGCTCTGGGGCCAACGTCCTGACTTTC
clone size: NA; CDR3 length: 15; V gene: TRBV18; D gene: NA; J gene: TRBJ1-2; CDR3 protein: CASSPGTGINYGYTF; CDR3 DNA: TGTGCCAGCTCACCAGGGACGGGTATTAACTATGGCTACACCTTC
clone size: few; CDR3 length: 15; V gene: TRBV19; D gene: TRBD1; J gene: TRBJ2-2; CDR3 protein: CASSISTGDTGELFF; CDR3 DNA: TGTGCCAGTAGTATCTCGACAGGGGACACCGGGGAGCTGTTTTTT
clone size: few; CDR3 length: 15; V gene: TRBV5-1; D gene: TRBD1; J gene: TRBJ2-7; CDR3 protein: CASSFSGTGPYEQYF; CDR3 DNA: TGCGCCAGCAGCTTTTCCGGGACAGGGCCCTACGAGCAGTACTTC
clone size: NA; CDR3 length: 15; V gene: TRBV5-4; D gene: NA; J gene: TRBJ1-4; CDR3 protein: CASSLAEGANEKLFF; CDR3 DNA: TGTGCCAGCAGCTTGGCCGAGGGGGCTAATGAAAAACTGTTTTTT
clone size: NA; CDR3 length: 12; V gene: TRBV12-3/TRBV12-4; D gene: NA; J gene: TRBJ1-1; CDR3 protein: CASSLIGSEAFF; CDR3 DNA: TGTGCCAGCAGTTTGATTGGGTCTGAAGCTTTCTTT
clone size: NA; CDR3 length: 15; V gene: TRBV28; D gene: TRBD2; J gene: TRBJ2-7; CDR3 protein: CASTVRTSGRYEQYF; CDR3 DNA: TGTGCCAGCACCGTCCGGACTAGCGGGCGTTACGAGCAGTACTTC
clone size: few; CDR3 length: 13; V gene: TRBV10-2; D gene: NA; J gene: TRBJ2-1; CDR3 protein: CASKLDFRDEQFF; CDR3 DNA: TGCGCCAGCAAACTAGACTTTAGGGATGAGCAGTTCTTC
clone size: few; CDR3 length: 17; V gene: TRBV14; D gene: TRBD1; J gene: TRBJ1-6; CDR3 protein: CASSPMRRGRIDSPLHF; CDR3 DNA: TGTGCCAGCAGCCCCATGAGAAGGGGGCGGATAGATTCACCCCTCCACTTT
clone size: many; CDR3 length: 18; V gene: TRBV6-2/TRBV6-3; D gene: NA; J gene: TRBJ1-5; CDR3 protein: CASSPNLGGVASNQPQHF; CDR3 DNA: TGTGCCAGCAGCCCCAACCTGGGGGGGGTCGCGAGCAATCAGCCCCAGCATTTT
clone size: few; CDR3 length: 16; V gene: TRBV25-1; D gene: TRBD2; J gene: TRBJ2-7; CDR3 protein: CASHGLAADRNYEQYF; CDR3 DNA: TGTGCCAGCCACGGACTAGCGGCCGACCGAAACTACGAGCAGTACTTC
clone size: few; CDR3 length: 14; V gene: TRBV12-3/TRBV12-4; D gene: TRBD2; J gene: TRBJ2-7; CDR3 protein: CASRVAGRAYEQYF; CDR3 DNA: TGTGCCAGCAGGGTAGCGGGCCGAGCCTACGAGCAGTACTTC
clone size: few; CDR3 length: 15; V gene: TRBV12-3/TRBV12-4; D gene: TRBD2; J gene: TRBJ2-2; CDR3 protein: CASSLLSGVVGELFF; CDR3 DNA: TGTGCCAGCAGTCTCCTTAGCGGGGTTGTCGGGGAGCTGTTTTTT
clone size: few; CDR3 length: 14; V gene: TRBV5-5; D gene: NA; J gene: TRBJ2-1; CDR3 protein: CASSLGLGVEEKFF; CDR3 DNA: TGTGCCAGCAGCTTGGGGTTGGGGGTAGAGGAGAAGTTCTTC
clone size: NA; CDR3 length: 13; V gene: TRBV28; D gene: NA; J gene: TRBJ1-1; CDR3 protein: CASTTTVNTEAFF; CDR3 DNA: TGTGCCAGCACCACTACGGTGAACACTGAAGCTTTCTTT
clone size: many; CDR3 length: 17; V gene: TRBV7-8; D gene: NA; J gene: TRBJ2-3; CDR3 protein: CASSLSGASTSTDTQYF; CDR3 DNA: TGTGCCAGCAGCTTATCGGGCGCATCGACTAGCACAGATACGCAGTATTTT
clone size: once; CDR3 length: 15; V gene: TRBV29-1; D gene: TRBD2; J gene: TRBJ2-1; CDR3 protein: CSATLGLAAYNEQFF; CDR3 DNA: TGCAGCGCCACCCTCGGACTAGCGGCCTACAATGAGCAGTTCTTC
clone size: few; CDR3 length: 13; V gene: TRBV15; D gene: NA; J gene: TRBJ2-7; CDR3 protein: CATSRGYTYEQYF; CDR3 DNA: TGTGCCACCAGCAGAGGGTACACGTACGAGCAGTACTTC
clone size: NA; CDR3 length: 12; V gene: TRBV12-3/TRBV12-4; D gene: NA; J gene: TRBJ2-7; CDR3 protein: CASRGRSYEQYF; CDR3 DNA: TGTGCCAGCAGAGGCAGGTCATACGAGCAGTACTTC
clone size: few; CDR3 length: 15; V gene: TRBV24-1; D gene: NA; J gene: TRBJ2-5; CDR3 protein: CATSDSAGTQETQYF; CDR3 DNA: TGTGCCACCAGTGACTCCGCGGGGACGCAAGAGACCCAGTACTTC
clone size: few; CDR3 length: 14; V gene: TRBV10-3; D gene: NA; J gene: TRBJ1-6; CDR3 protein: CAISGGGGNSPLHF; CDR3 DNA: TGTGCCATCAGTGGGGGGGGCGGTAATTCACCCCTCCACTTT
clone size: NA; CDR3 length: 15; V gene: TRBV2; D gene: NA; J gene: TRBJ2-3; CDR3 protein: CASSEDGGSTDTQYF; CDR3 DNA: TGTGCCAGCAGTGAAGACGGGGGTAGCACAGATACGCAGTATTTT
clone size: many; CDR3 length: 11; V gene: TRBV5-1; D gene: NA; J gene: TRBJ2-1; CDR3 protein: CASSLDNEQFF; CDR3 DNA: TGTGCCAGCAGCTTAGACAATGAGCAGTTCTTC
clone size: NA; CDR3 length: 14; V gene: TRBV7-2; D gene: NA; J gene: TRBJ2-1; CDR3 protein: CASSLMDSYDEQFF; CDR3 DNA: TGTGCCAGCAGCTTAATGGACAGTTACGATGAGCAGTTCTTC
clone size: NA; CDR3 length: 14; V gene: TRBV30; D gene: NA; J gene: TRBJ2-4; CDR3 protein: CAWSEEGAKNIQYF; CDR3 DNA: TGTGCCTGGAGTGAGGAGGGGGCCAAAAACATTCAGTACTTC